This TCR beta chain was sequenced during a study of identical twins. TCRdb ran MiXCR on the 5' RACE reads and lists one entry per CDR3 protein. The sample comprises roughly 1,500,000 distinct CDR3 sequences, under 35% of which are singletons, and 0.27% rests with the top ten. Regarding the study as a whole: Cord blood's abundant beta clonotypes had fewer insertions, unlike memory repertoires. Zero-insertion analyses might be partly confounded by invariant T cells like MAIT and iNKT.

V was shortened by 3 bases and J by 1 base, with 15 bases between the two germline ends. Germline values: CDR1 DFQATT, CDR2 SNEGSKA (reference sequence). The CDR3 sequence is 15 residues long. This clonotype has more than one count but fewer than ten. Its cognate antigen is unknown. The sequencing input was cord blood. This rearrangement joins TRBV20-1 to TRBJ2-5; tentative D call: TRBD1 (7 bases). The receptor's source is a newborn girl in good health. CDR3 sequence reads: CSASRGTVFQETQYF. The CDR3 region has the DNA TGCAGTGCTAGCCGCGGGACAGTATTCCAAGAGACCCAGTACTTC.